Sequencing of this TCR beta chain was carried out in a study of blood T cells in healthy people across ages. Donors each provided 7.5 to 10 milliliters of peripheral blood. PBMCs numbering at least 6.5 million were isolated per sample. Trimming took off 1 base at V and 9 bases at J, with 13 bases between the two ends. The germline gives CDR1 SGHVS, CDR2 FQNEAQ. This CDR3 has 14 residues. The authors ran a second PCR of 7 to 11 cycles using a sample-barcoded 5' primer and a J-beta primer mix. Researchers report that a template-switch adaptor with 12 random nucleotides tagged each cDNA molecule. TCRdb independently ran MiXCR on the 5' RACE reads; one entry per CDR3 protein. The repertoire consists of about 690,000 distinct CDR3 sequences, with 40% to 45% occurring once and the leading ten covering about 30%.

The clonotype was recovered from a man older than 75 in good health. Sequenced: blood. V gene TRBV7-8 combines with J gene TRBJ2-1; D possibly uses TRBD1 or TRBD2 (6 bases each). The CDR3: CASSLVRGAGEQFF. CDR3 sequence (DNA): TGTGCCAGCAGCTTAGTGAGGGGGGCGGGTGAGCAGTTCTTC.